Below, one T cell receptor beta chain is given with its context. The antigen remains undetermined. The PCR was carried out with 60 Vbeta primers and 13 Jbeta primers. Produced via immunoSEQ multiplex PCR; TCRdb's table is partial and in-frame only. The profile shows 100,000 to 150,000 clones, roughly 80% of them singletons. This entry comes from a study of cytomegalovirus exposure and HLA in healthy donors. With 4 bases clipped from V and 0 bases from J, the junction kept 9 bases outside the gene matches. The length of the CDR3 is 17 residues. Germline V gene data show CDR1 as SEHNR and CDR2 as FQNEAQ (reference sequence). Study-level findings and limits: Later work found that TCR association rates differed between HLA loci; DRB1 had the most and HLA-C the fewest.

This TCR was recovered from a man between 18 and 35 years old in good health and CMV-seropositive. The gene calls are TRBV7-9 and TRBJ1-3, with TRBD1 matching 7 bases. Sequenced material: PBMCs. The chain's CDR3 is CASSSDRDSSSGNTIYF. The CDR3 coding sequence is TGTGCCAGCAGCTCAGACCGGGACAGTAGCTCTGGAAACACCATATATTTT.